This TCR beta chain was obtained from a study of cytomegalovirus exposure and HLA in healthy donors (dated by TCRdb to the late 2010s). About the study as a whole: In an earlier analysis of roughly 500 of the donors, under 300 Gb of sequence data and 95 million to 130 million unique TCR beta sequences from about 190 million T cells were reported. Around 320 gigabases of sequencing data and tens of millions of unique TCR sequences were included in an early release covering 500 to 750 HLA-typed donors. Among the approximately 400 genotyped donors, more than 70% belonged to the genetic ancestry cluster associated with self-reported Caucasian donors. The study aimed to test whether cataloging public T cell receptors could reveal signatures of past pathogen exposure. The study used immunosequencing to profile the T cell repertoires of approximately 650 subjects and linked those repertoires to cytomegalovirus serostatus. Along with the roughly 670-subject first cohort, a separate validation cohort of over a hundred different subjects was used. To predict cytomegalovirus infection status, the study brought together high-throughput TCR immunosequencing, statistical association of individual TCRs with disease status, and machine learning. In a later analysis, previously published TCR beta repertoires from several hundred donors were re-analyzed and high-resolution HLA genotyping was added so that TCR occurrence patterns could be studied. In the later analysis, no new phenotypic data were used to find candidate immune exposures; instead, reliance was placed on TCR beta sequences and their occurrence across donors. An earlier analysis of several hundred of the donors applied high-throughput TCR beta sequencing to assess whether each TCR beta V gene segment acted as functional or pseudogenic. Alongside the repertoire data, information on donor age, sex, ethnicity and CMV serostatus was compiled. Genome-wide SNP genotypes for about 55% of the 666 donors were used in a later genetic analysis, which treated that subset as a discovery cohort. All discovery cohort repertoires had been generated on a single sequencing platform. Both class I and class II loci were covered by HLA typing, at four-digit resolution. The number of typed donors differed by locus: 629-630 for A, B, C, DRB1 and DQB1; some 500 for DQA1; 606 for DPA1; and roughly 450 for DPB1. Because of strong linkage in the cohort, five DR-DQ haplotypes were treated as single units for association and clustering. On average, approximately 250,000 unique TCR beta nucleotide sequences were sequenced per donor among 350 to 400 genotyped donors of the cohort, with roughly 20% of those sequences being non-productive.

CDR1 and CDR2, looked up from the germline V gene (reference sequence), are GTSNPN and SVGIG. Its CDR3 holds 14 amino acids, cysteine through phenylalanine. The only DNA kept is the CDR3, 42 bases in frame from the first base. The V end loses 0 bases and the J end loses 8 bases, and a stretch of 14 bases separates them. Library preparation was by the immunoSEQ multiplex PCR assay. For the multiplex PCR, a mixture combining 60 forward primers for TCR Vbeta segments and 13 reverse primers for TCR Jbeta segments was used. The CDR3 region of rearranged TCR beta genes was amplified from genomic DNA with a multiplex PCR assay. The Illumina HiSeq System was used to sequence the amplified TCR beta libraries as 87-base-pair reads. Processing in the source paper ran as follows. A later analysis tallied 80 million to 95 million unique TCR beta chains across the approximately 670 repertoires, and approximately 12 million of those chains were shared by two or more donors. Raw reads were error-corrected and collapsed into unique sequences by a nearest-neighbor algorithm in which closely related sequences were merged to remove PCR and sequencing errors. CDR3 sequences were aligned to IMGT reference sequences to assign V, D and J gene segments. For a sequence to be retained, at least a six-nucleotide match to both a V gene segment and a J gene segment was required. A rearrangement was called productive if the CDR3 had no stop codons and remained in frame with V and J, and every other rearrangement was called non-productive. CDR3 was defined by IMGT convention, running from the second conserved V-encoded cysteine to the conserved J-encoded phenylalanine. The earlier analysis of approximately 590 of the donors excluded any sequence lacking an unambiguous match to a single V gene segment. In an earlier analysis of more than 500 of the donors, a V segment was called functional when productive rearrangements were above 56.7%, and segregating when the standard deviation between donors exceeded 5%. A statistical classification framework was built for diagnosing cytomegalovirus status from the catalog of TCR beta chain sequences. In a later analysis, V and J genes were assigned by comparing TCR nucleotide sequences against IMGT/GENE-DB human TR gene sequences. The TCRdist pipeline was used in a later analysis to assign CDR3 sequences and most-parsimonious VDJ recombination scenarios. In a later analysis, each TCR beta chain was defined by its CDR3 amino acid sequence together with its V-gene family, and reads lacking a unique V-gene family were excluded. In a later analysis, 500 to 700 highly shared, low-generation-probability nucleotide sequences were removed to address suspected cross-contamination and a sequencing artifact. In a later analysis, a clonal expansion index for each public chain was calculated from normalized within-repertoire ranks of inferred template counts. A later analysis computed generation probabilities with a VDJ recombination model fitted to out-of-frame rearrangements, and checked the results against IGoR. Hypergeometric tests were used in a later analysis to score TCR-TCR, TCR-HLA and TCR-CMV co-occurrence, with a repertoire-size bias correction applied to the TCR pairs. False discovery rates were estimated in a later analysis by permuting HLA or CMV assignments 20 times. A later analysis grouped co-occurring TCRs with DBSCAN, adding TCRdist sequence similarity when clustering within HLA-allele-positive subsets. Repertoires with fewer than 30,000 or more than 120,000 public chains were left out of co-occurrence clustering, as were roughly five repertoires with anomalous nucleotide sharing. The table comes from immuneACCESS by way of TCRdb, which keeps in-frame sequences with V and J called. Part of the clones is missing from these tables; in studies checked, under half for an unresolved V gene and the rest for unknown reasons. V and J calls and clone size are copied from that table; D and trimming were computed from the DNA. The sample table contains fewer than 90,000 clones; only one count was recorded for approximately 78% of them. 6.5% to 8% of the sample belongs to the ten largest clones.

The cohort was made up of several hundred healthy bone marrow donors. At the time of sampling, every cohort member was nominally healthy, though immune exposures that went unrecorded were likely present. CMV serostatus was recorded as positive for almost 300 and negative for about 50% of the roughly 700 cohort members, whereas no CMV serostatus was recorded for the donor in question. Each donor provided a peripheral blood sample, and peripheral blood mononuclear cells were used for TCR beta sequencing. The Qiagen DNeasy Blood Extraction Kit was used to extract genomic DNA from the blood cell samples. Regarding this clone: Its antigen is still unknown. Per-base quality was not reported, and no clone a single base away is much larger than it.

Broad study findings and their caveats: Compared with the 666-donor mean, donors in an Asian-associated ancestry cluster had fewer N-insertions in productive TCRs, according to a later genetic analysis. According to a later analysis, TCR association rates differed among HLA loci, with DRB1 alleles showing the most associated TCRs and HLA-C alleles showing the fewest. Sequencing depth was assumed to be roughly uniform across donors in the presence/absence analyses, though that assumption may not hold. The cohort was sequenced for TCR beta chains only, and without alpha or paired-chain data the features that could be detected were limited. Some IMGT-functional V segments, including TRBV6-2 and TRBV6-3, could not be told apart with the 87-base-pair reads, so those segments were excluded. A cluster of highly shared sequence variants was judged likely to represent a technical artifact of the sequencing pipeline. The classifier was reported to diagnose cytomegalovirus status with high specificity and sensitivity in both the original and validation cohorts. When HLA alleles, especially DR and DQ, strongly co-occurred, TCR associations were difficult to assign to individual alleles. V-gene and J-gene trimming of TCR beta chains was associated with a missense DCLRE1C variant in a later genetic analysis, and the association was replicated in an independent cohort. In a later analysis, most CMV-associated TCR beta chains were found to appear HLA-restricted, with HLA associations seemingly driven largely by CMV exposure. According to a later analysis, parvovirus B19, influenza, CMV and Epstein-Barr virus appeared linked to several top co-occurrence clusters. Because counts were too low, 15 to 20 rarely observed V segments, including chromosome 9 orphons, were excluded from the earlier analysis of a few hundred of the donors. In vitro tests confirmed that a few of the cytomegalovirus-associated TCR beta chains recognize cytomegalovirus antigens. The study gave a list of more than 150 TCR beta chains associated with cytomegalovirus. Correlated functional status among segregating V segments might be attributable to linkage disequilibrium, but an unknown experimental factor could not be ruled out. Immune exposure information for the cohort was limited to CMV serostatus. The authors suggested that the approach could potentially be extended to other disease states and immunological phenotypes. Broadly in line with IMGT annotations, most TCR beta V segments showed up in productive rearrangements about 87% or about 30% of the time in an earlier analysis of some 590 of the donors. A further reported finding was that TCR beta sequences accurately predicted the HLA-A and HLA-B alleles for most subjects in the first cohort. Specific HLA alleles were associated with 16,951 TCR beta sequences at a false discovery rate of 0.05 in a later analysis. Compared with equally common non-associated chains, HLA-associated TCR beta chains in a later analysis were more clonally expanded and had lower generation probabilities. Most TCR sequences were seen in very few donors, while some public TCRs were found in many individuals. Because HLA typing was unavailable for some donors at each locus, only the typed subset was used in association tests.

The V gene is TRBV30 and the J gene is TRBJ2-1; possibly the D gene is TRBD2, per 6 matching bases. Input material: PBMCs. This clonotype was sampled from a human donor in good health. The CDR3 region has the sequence CAWSVRDFKDEQFF. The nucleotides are TGTGCCTGGAGTGTACGGGACTTTAAGGATGAGCAGTTCTTC.